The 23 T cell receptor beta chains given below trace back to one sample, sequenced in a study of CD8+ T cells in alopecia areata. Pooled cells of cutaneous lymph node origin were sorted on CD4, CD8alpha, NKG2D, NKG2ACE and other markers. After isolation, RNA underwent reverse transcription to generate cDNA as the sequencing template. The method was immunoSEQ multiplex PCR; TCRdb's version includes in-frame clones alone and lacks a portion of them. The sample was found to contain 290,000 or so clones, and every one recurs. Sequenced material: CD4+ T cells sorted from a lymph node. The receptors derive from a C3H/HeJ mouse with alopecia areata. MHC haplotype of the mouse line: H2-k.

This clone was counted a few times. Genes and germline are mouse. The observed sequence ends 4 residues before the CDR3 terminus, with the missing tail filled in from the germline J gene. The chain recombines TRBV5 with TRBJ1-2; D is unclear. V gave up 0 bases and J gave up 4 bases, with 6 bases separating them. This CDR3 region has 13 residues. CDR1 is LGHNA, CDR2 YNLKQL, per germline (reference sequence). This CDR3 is CASSQDVGSDYTF. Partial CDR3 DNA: TGTGCCAGCAGCCAAGATGTGGGCTCC.

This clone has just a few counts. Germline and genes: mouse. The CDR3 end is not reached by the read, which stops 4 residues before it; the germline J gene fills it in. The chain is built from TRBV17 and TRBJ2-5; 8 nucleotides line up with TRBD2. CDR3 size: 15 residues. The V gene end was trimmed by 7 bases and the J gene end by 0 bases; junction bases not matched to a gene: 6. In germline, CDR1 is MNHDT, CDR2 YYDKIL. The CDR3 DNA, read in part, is TGTGCTAGCAATTACTGGGGGATTAACCAAGAC. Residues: CASNYWGINQD. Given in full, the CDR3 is CASNYWGINQDTQYF.

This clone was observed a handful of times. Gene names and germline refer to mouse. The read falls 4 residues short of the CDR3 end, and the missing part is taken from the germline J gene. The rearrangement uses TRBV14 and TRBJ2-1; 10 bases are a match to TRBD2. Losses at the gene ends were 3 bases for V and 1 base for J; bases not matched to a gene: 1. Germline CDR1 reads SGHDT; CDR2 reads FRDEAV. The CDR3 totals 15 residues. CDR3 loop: CASSSTGGNYAEQFF. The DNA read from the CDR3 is TGTGCCAGCAGTTCGACTGGGGGGAACTATGCT.

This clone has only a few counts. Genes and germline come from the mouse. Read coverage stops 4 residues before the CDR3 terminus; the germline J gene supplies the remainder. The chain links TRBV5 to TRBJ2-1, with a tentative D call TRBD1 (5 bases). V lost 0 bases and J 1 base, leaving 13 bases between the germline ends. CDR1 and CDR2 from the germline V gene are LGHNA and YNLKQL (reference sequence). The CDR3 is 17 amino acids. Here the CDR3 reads CASSQDSREKNYAEQFF. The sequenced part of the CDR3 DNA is TGTGCCAGCAGCCAAGATAGCAGGGAAAAAAACTATGCT.

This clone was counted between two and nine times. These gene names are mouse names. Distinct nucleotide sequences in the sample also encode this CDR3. Partial CDR3 DNA: TGTGCCTGGAGCCCTGGGACTGGGGTCGCT. Its translation is CAWSPGTGVA. The whole CDR3 sequence reads CAWSPGTGVAEQFF. This chain joins TRBV31 and TRBJ2-1, with TRBD2 identical over 10 bases. The CDR3 end is not reached by the read, which stops 4 residues before it; the germline J gene fills it in. CDR1 is GKSSPN, CDR2 SITVG, per germline. The CDR3 is 14 amino acids.

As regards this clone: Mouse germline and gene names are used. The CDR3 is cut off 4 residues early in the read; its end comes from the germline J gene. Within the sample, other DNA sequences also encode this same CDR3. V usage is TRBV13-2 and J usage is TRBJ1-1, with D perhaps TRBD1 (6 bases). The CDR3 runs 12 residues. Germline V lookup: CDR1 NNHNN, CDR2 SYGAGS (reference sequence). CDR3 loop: CASGDQGPEVFF. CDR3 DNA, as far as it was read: TGTGCCAGCGGTGATCAGGGGCCA.

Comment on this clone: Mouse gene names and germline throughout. The part of the CDR3 DNA that was read is TGTGCCAGCAGTATGGGGACAGGGAACTATGCT. It translates to CASSMGTGNYA. The whole CDR3 region reads CASSMGTGNYAEQFF. The chain uses TRBV19 and TRBJ2-1; 9 bases line up with TRBD1. The read falls 4 residues short of the CDR3 end, and the missing part is taken from the germline J gene. Trimming cost V 2 bases and J 1 base; bases outside gene matches: 1. The CDR3 is 15 residues long. Germline CDR1 is FNHDT and CDR2 is SITEND (reference sequence).

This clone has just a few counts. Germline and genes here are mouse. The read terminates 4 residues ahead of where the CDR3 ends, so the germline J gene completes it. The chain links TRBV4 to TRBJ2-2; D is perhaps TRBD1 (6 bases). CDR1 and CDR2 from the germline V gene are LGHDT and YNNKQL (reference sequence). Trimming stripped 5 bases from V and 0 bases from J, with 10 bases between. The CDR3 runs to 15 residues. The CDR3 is CASSIGTTNTGQLYF. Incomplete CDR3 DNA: TGTGCCAGCAGCATTGGGACAACAAACACCGGG.

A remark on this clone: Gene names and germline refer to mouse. The CDR3 protein is CASSQQGRAEQFF. CDR3 DNA (partial): TGTGCCAGCAGCCAGCAGGGGCGGGCT. The V gene is TRBV5, the J gene TRBJ2-1; weak D call: TRBD1 (6 bases). The read ends 4 residues early relative to the CDR3; the germline J gene fills the gap. The CDR3 totals 13 residues. Per the germline V gene, CDR1 is LGHNA and CDR2 is YNLKQL (reference sequence).

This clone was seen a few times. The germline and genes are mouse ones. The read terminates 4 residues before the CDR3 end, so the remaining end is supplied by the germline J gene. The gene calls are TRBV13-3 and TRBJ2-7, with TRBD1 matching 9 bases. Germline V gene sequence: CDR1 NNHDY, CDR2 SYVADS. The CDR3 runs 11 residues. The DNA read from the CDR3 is TGTGCCAGCGGGGACAGGGAT. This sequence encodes CASGDRD. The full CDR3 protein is CASGDRDEQYF.

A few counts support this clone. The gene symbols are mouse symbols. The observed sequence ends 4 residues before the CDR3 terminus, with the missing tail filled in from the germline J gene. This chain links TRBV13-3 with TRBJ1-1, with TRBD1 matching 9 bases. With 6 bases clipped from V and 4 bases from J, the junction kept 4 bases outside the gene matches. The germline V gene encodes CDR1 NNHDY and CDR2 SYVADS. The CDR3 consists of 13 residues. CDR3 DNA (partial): TGTGCCAGCACGGGACAGGGAGTCACA. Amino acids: CASTGQGVT. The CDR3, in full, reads CASTGQGVTEVFF.

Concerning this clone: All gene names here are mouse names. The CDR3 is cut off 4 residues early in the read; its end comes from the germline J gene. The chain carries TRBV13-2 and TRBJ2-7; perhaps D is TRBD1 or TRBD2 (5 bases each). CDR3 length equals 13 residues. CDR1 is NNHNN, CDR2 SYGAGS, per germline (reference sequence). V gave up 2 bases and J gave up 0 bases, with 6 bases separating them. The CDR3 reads CASGEGDSYEQYF. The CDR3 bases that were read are TGTGCCAGCGGTGAGGGGGACTCCTAT.

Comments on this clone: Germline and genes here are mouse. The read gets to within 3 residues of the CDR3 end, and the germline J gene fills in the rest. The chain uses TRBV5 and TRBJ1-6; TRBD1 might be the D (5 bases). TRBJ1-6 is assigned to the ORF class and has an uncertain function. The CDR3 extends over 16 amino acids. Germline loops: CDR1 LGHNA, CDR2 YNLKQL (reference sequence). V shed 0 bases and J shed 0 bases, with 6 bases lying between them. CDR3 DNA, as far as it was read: TGTGCCAGCAGCCAAGAGACAGTTTCCTATAATTCGCCC. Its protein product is CASSQETVSYNSP. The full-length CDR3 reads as CASSQETVSYNSPLYF.

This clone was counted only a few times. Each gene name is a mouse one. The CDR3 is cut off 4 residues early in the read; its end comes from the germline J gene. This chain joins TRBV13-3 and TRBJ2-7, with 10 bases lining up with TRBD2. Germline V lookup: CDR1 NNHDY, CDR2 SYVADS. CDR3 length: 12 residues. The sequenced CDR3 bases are TGTGCCAGCAGACTGGGGGGGAAT. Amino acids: CASRLGGN. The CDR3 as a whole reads CASRLGGNEQYF.

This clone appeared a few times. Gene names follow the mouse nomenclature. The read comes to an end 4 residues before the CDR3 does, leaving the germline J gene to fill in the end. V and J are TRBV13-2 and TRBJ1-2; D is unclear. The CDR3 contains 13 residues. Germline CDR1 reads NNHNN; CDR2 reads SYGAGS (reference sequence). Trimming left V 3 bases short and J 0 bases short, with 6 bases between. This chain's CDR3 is CASGATTNSDYTF. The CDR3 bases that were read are TGTGCCAGCGGTGCCACAACAAACTCC.

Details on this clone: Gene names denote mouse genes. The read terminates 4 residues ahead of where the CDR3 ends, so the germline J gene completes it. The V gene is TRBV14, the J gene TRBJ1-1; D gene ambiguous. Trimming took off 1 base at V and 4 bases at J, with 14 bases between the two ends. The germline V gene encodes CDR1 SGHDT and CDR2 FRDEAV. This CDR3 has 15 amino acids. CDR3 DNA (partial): TGTGCCAGCAGTTTCCCTGCCCCGAAGGGCACA. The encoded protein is CASSFPAPKGT. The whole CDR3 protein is CASSFPAPKGTEVFF.

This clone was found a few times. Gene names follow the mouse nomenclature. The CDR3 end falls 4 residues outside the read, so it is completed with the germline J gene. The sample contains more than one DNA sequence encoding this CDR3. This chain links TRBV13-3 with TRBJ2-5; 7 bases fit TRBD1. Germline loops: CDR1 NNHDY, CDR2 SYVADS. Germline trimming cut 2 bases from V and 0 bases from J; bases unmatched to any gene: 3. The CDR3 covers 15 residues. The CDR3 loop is CASSEQGVNQDTQYF. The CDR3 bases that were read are TGTGCCAGCAGTGAGCAGGGGGTTAACCAAGAC.

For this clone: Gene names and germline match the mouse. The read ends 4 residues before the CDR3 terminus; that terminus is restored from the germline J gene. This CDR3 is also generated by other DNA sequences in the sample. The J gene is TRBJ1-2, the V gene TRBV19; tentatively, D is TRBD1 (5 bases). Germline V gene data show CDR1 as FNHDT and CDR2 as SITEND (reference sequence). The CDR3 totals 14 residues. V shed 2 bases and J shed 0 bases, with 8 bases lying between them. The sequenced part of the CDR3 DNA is TGTGCCAGCAGTATGGGGGGTTCAAACTCC. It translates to CASSMGGSNS. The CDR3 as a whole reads CASSMGGSNSDYTF.

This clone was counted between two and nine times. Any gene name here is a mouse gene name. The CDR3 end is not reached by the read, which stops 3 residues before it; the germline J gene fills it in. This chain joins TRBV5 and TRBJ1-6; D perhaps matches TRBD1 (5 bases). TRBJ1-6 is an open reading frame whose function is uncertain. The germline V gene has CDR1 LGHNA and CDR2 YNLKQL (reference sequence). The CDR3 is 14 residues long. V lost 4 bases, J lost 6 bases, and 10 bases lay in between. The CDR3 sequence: CASSPDRSNSPLYF. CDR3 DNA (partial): TGTGCCAGCAGCCCCGACAGATCTAATTCGCCC.

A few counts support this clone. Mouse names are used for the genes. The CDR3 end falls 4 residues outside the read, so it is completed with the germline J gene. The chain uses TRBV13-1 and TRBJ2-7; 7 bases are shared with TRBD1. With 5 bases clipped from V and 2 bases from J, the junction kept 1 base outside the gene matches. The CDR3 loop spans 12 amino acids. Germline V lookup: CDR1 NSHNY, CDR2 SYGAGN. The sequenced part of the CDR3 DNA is TGTGCCAGCAGACAGGGGCCCTAT. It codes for CASRQGPY. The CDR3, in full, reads CASRQGPYEQYF.

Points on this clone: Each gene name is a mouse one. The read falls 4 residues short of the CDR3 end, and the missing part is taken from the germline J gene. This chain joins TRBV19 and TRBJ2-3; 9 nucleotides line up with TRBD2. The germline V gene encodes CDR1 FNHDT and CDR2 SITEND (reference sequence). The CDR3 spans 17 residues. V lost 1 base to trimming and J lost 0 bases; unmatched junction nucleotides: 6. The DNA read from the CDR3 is TGTGCCAGCAGTATATCGGGCTGGGGGGGTAGTGCAGAA. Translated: CASSISGWGGSAE. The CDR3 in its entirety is CASSISGWGGSAETLYF.

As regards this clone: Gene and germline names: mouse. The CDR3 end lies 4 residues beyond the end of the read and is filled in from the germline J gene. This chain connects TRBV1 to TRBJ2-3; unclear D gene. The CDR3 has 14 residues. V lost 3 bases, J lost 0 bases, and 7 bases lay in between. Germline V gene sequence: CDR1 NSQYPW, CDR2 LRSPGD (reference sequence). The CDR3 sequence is CTCSARQSAETLYF. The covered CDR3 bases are TGCACCTGCAGTGCCAGGCAGAGTGCAGAA.

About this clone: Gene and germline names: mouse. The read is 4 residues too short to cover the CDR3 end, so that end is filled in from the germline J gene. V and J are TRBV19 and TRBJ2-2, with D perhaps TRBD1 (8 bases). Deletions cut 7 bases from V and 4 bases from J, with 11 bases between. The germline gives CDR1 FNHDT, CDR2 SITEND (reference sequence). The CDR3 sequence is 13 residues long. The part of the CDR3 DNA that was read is TGTGCCAGCTACAGGGGGGGCACCGGG. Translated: CASYRGGTG. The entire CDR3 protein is CASYRGGTGQLYF.